This TCR beta chain was found in a study of Graves' ophthalmopathy and Graves' hyperthyroidism. Study-wide findings and caveats: Appearing in blood as well were most expanded thyroid clonotypes above 0.001 frequency.

Worth noting for this clonotype: Its target is not known.

The CDR3 is 14 amino acids. Germline CDR1 reads SGHNT; CDR2 reads YENEEA. Trimming cost V 3 bases and J 9 bases, with 12 bases left between them. Amplified material comprised TCR beta CDR3 regions derived from RNA transcripts. Following a first-round RT-PCR that used HTBI primers, a second-round multiplex PCR was carried out. In TCRdb, the multiplex PCR reads were re-called with MiXCR into one record per CDR3 protein. The table records about 230,000 distinct CDR3 sequences, 40% to 50% of them present only once. Active ophthalmopathy (CAS at least 3, NOSPECS at least 4), lasting under 3 months. The receptor was derived from an adult man with Graves' ophthalmopathy. The gene calls are TRBV11-3 and TRBJ1-6, with unresolved D. Sequences were obtained from peripheral blood. This CDR3 reads CASSLAGDGSPLHF. For the CDR3, the DNA is TGTGCCAGCAGCTTGGCGGGAGACGGTTCACCCCTCCACTTT.